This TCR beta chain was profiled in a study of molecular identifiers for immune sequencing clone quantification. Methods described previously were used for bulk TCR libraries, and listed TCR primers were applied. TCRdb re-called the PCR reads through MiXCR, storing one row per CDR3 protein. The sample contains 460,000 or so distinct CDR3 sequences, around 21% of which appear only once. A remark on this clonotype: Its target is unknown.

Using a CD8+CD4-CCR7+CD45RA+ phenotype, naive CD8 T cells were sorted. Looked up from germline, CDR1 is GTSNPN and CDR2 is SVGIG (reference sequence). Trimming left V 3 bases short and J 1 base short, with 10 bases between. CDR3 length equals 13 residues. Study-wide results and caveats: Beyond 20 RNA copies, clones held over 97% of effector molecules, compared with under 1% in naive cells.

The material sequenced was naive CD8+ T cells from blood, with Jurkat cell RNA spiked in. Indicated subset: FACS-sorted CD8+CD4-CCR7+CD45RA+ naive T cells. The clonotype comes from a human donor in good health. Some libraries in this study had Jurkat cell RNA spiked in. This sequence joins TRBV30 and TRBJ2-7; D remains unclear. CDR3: CAWSADLSYEQYF. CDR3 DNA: TGTGCCTGGAGCGCGGATTTGTCCTACGAGCAGTACTTC.